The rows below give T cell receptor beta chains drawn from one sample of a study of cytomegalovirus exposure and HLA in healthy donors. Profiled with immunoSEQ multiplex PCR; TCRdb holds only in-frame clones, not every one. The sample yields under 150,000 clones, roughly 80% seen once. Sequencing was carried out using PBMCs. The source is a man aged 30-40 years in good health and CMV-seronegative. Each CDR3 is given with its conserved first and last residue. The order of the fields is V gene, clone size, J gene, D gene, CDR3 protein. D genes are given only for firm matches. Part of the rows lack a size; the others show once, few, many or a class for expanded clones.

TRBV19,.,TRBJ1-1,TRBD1,CASSRTGRRTEAFF
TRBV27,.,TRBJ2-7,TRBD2,CASSPNGRANYEQYF
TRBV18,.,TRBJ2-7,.,CASSPTGNYEQYF
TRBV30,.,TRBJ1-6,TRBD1,CAWSTGTGTSPLHF
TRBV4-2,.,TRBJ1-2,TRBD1,CASSQSRTGLNYGYTF
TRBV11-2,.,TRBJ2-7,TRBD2,CASSLISWASGRYEQYF
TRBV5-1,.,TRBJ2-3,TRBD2,CASTIGTSGSSDTQYF
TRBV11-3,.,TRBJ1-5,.,CASSLMRFLFGNQPQHF
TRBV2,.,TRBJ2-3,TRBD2,CASSGTSGTTDTQYF
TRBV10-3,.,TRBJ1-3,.,CAITGGTMDTIYF
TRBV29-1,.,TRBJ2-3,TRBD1,CSVDRTGNTDTQYF
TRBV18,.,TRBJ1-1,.,CASSPRVENTEAFF
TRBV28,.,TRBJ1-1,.,CASSLRGSREAFF
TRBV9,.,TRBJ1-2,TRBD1,CASSVAGDRSYGYTF
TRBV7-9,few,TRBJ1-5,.,CASSLDSVGGRNQPQHF
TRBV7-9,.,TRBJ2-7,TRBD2,CASSRTSGRAAYEQYF
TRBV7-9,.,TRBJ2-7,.,CASSLDWLPPYEQYF
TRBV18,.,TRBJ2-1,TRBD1,CASSRQGAQNEQFF
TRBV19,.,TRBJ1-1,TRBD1,CASSSSGTVNTEAFF
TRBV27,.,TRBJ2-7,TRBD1,CASRRTGVRKEYEQYF
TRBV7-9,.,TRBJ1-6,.,CASSLGGSYNSPLHF
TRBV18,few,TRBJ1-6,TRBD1,CASSPYRGDPPSPLHF
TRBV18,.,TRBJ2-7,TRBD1,CASSPGLDRAYEQYF
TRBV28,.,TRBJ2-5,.,CASSQAGKETQYF
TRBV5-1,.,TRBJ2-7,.,CASSLDSHSYEQYF
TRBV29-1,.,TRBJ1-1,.,CSAGQTNTEAFF
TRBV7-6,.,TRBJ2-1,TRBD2,CASSFGLAGHNEQFF
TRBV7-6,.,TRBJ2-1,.,CASSSQGAGAYNEQFF
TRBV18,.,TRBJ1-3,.,CASSPSHSRSGNTIYF
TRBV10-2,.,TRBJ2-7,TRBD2,CASSEASGRLGEQYF
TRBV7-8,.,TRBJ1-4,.,CASRRTLSDEKLFF
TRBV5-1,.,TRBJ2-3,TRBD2,CASSLTRTAGATDTQYF
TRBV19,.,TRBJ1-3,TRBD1,CASRPIGTGIHSGNTIYF
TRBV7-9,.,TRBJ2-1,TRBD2,CASSPKAGLNEQFF
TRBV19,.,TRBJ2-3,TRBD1,CASTMDRTGPDTQYF
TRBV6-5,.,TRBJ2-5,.,CASSYSWSPSQETQYF